This entry lists 20 T cell receptor beta chains sequenced from one sample in a study of somatic mutations in cytotoxic T cells in rheumatoid arthritis. The assay was immunoSEQ multiplex PCR, and TCRdb's table has in-frame clones only and misses some. The sample holds 21,000 or so clones, around 80% seen once. Material: CD8+ T cells sorted from blood. These receptors were obtained from an adult with rheumatoid arthritis.

This clone was counted only a few times. CDR3 residues: CASSRPRTEMNTEAFF. The CDR3 bases are TGTGCCAGCAGCCGACCAAGGACAGAAATGAACACTGAAGCTTTCTTT. The chain recombines TRBV7-9 with TRBJ1-1; maybe TRBD1 (6 bases). V lost 5 bases and J 0 bases, leaving 16 bases between the germline ends. The CDR3 is 16 residues long. Per the germline V gene, CDR1 is SEHNR and CDR2 is FQNEAQ (reference sequence).

V gene TRBV4-1 combines with J gene TRBJ1-1; unclear D gene. Deletions cut 11 bases from V and 1 base from J, with 17 bases between. The CDR3 extends over 14 amino acids. Germline V gene sequence: CDR1 MGHRA, CDR2 YSYEKL. CDR3 residues: CASEAAAGNTEAFF. CDR3 sequence (DNA): TGCGCCTCTGAAGCAGCGGCCGGGAACACTGAAGCTTTCTTT.

V and J are TRBV11-3 and TRBJ1-2; TRBD1 agrees at 7 bases. This CDR3 is 17 amino acids long. Germline CDR1 is SGHNT and CDR2 is YENEEA. The junction had 17 bases not matched to a gene; V was cut back by 2 bases and J by 8 bases. In DNA form, the CDR3 reads TGTGCCAGCAGCTTATCCTACCCGCGGGACAGTGAGAGCGGCTACACCTTC. Protein sequence: CASSLSYPRDSESGYTF.

Comment on this clone: This sample includes further DNA sequences coding for the same CDR3. The V call is TRBV7-9, the J call TRBJ2-1; 11 bases line up with TRBD2. The CDR3 sequence is 14 residues long. V trimming: 2 bases; J trimming: 7 bases; junction bases outside the gene matches: 1. Germline CDR1 SEHNR, CDR2 FQNEAQ (reference sequence). For the CDR3, the DNA is TGTGCCAGCAGCTTAACTAGCGGGGGTAATGAGCAGTTCTTC. Its protein product is CASSLTSGGNEQFF.

This rearrangement joins TRBV6-6 to TRBJ2-1; D is perhaps TRBD1 or TRBD2 (7 bases each). The CDR3 has 15 amino acids. Trimming removed 2 bases from V and 7 bases from J, with 15 bases in between. The germline V gene has CDR1 MNHNY and CDR2 SVGAGI (reference sequence). The CDR3 spells CASSYAQGEGNEQFF. CDR3 nucleotides: TGTGCCAGCAGTTACGCCCAGGGGGAGGGGAATGAGCAGTTCTTC.

This chain connects TRBV4-2 to TRBJ2-3; a possible D gene is TRBD1 (6 bases). V lost 0 bases and J lost 4, with 20 bases in between. The CDR3 sequence is 18 residues long. The germline V gene encodes CDR1 LGHNA and CDR2 YNFKEQ. The CDR3 DNA sequence: TGTGCCAGCAGCCAAGATATCTGGGACACTATCCAGGCAGATACGCAGTATTTT. Protein: CASSQDIWDTIQADTQYF.

This clone was seen a handful of times. The CDR3: CASSPQGGYEQYF. The CDR3, as DNA: TGTGCCAGCAGCCCACAAGGAGGGTACGAGCAGTACTTC. The chain joins TRBV4-2 to TRBJ2-7, with D maybe TRBD2 (6 bases). Between the trimmed V and J ends, which lost 4 bases and 4 bases, there was a span of 11 bases. The CDR3 contains 13 residues. Per the germline V gene, CDR1 is LGHNA and CDR2 is YNFKEQ.

For the CDR3, the DNA is TGTGCCAGCACCCAAGGGGTGGGGGAGCAGTACTTC. It is translated as CASTQGVGEQYF. The genes are TRBV7-9 and TRBJ2-7, with D possibly TRBD1 on 5 matching bases. This CDR3 has 12 amino acids. V lost 7 bases and J lost 7, with 14 bases in between. From germline, CDR1 is SEHNR and CDR2 FQNEAQ (reference sequence).

The chain carries TRBV13 and TRBJ1-2; 8 nucleotides align to TRBD1. This CDR3 is built from 13 residues. The junction had 3 bases not matched to a gene; V was cut back by 5 bases and J by 4 bases. Looked up from germline, CDR1 is PRHDT and CDR2 is FYEKMQ (reference sequence). The CDR3 bases are TGTGCCAGCAGCCAGGGACAGGCCTATGGCTACACCTTC. Protein: CASSQGQAYGYTF.

This chain links TRBV11-2 with TRBJ2-2; D unresolved. The germline gives CDR1 SGHAT, CDR2 FQNNGV. The CDR3 is made up of 14 amino acids. V was cut by 4 bases and J by 6 bases, with 12 bases left in between. The CDR3 DNA reads TGTGCCAGCAGCTCCCCACTCATTCCCGGGGAGCTGTTTTTT. This encodes CASSSPLIPGELFF. Full variable domain (missing parts from reference TRBV11-2 and TRBJ2-2): EAGVAQSPRYKIIEKRQSVAFWCNPISGHATLYWYQQILGQGPKLLIQFQNNGVVDDSQLPKDRFSAERLKGVDSTLKIQPAKLEDSAVYLCASSSPLIPGELFFGEGSRLTVL.

The chain joins TRBV12-5 to TRBJ1-4; D remains unclear. CDR3 size: 15 residues. Germline V lookup: CDR1 LGHNT, CDR2 FRNRAP. Deletions cut 2 bases from V and 4 bases from J, with 11 bases between. The CDR3 region is CASGLSGVGNEKLFF. CDR3 bases: TGTGCTAGTGGTTTGAGCGGGGTAGGTAATGAAAAACTGTTTTTT.

The chain employs TRBV27 and TRBJ2-5; 8 bases are shared with TRBD2. In germline, CDR1 is MNHEY, CDR2 SMNVEV (reference sequence). This CDR3 is 14 amino acids long. Losses at the gene ends were 5 bases for V and 2 bases for J; bases not matched to a gene: 4. The CDR3 DNA is TGTGCCAGCAGTCCCCGGGGGGGACAAGAGACCCAGTACTTC. This gives the protein CASSPRGGQETQYF.

The chain recombines TRBV7-6 with TRBJ1-1; a weak D match, TRBD1 (6 bases). The germline gives CDR1 SGHVS, CDR2 FNYEAQ. CDR3 length equals 14 residues. V lost 1 base and J lost 5, with 11 bases in between. CDR3 sequence (DNA): TGTGCCAGCAGCTTAGGGCAGGGGAGGACTGAAGCTTTCTTT. It specifies CASSLGQGRTEAFF.

The J gene is TRBJ1-5, the V gene TRBV4-1; D ambiguous. The length of the CDR3 is 13 residues. Germline CDR1 and CDR2: MGHRA and YSYEKL. The V and J ends lost 1 base and 6 bases respectively, with 7 bases between them. CDR3 protein: CASSQGVAQPQHF. The DNA of the CDR3 is TGCGCCAGCAGCCAAGGGGTGGCTCAGCCCCAGCATTTT.

This sequence joins TRBV4-2 and TRBJ1-1; perhaps TRBD1 as D (5 bases). This CDR3 has 14 residues. V dropped 6 bases and J dropped 4 bases, with 15 bases sitting between them. Germline-derived CDR1 and CDR2 are LGHNA and YNFKEQ. The CDR3 here is CASSPQVGGTEAFF. CDR3 DNA sequence: TGTGCCAGCAGTCCCCAGGTGGGGGGCACTGAAGCTTTCTTT.

By sample fraction, this clone is medium-sized. This chain connects TRBV6-4 to TRBJ1-1; tentatively, D is TRBD1 (5 bases). The CDR3 consists of 13 residues. Germline V gene lookup returns CDR1 MRHNA and CDR2 SNTAGT. The V and J ends lost 3 bases and 4 bases respectively, with 9 bases between them. As DNA, the CDR3 is TGTGCCAGCAGTGAAGGGGACTTCACTGAAGCTTTCTTT. It translates to CASSEGDFTEAFF.

The CDR3 sequence: CASSLAYDGRFEQFF. The CDR3 DNA is TGCGCCAGCAGCTTGGCCTACGACGGTAGGTTTGAGCAGTTCTTC. V gene TRBV5-1 combines with J gene TRBJ2-1; D gene ambiguous. Trimming shortened V by 0 bases and J by 9 bases, and 16 bases separated the two germline ends. Germline loops: CDR1 SGHRS, CDR2 YFSETQ. The CDR3 extends over 15 amino acids.

This clone has a handful of counts. The V and J genes are TRBV9 and TRBJ1-1; 7 bases agree with TRBD1. The germline V gene has CDR1 SGDLS and CDR2 YYNGEE. The V gene end was trimmed by 4 bases and the J gene end by 0 bases; junction bases not matched to a gene: 9. The CDR3 contains 16 residues. The DNA for the CDR3 is TGTGCCAGCAGCTCTTGGGACAGACTTATGAACACTGAAGCTTTCTTT. This codes for CASSSWDRLMNTEAFF. Full variable domain (missing parts from reference TRBV9 and TRBJ1-1): DSGVTQTPKHLITATGQRVTLRCSPRSGDLSVYWYQQSLDQGLQFLIQYYNGEERAKGNILERFSAQQFPDLHSELNLSSLELGDSALYFCASSSWDRLMNTEAFFGQGTRLTVV.

The rearrangement joins TRBV4-1 to TRBJ2-2; tentatively, D is TRBD1 (6 bases). Trimming took off 1 base at V and 5 bases at J, with 8 bases between the two ends. Per the germline V gene, CDR1 is MGHRA and CDR2 is YSYEKL. CDR3 length: 14 amino acids. The CDR3, as DNA: TGCGCCAGCAGCCAAGCACAGGGAACCGGGGAGCTGTTTTTT. Its protein product is CASSQAQGTGELFF.

The chain links TRBV6-1 to TRBJ2-1; D unresolved. The CDR3 length is 13 residues. Germline lookup yields CDR1 MNHNS and CDR2 SASEGT. V dropped 4 bases and J dropped 9 bases, with 13 bases sitting between them. CDR3 in amino acids: CASSAQFLGEQFF. The CDR3 nucleotides read TGTGCCAGCAGTGCACAATTCCTAGGTGAGCAGTTCTTC.